Listed here are 32 T cell receptor beta chains from one sample, sequenced in a study of blood T cell repertoires in COVID-19. Some clones are missing from TCRdb's copy, which holds only in-frame ones; the method was immunoSEQ multiplex PCR. Of about 210,000 clones in the sample, 80% to 90% were seen once. The sequenced material came from PBMCs or T cells enriched from blood (not recorded which). The receptors were sampled from a man aged 35 to 55 who had recovered from COVID-19.

The chain couples TRBV19 to TRBJ1-6; no clear D. The CDR3 contains 12 residues. V lost 9 bases to trimming and J lost 7 bases, with 10 bases between them. In germline, CDR1 is LNHDA, CDR2 SQIVND (reference sequence). In nucleotides, the CDR3 is TGTGCCAGCAACTCGGGAAATTCACCCCTCCACTTT. Its translation is CASNSGNSPLHF.

The chain is built from TRBV24-1 and TRBJ2-3; 7 bases are shared with TRBD1. The CDR3 covers 15 residues. V lost 3 bases, J lost 6 bases, and 8 bases stayed unmatched. CDR1 is KGHDR, CDR2 SFDVKD, per germline. DNA for the CDR3: TGTGCCACCAGTGATCGCACACAGGGGAAGGATACGCAGTATTTT. Translating gives CATSDRTQGKDTQYF.

This clone was recorded a few times. The J gene is TRBJ2-6, the V gene TRBV29-1; 9 bases match TRBD1. This CDR3 region has 16 residues. The junction had 8 bases not matched to a gene; V was cut back by 6 bases and J by 2 bases. Germline assignment: CDR1 SQVTM and CDR2 ANQGSEA. CDR3 region: CSVPSGTGTGANVLTF. DNA of the CDR3: TGCAGCGTGCCTTCCGGGACAGGGACTGGGGCCAACGTCCTGACTTTC.

V usage is TRBV5-1 and J usage is TRBJ1-1, with D hard to call. CDR1 is SGHRS, CDR2 YFSETQ, per germline. The ends were cut back, 2 bases at V and 0 bases at J, with 5 bases in the middle. The CDR3 extends over 13 amino acids. The chain's CDR3 is CASSLTMNTEAFF. CDR3 nucleotides: TGCGCCAGCAGCTTAACAATGAACACTGAAGCTTTCTTT.

This chain joins TRBV2 and TRBJ2-1; TRBD2 matches 9 bases. The CDR3 covers 15 residues. Germline V lookup: CDR1 SNHLY, CDR2 FYNNEI. V trimming: 7 bases; J trimming: 6 bases; junction bases outside the gene matches: 10. DNA of the CDR3: TGTGCCAGCATCCTCCCCGGGACTAGCTCCAATGAGCAGTTCTTC. This gives the protein CASILPGTSSNEQFF. Complete variable domain (other parts from reference TRBV2 and TRBJ2-1): EPEVTQTPSHQVTQMGQEVILRCVPISNHLYFYWYRQILGQKVEFLVSFYNNEISEKSEIFDDQFSVERPDGSNFTLKIRSTKLEDSAMYFCASILPGTSSNEQFFGPGTRLTVL.

The rearrangement uses TRBV14 and TRBJ1-3, with unresolved D. The germline CDR1 and CDR2 sequences are SGHDN and FVKESK. Between the trimmed V and J ends, which lost 0 bases and 1 base, there was a span of 7 bases. The CDR3 contains 15 residues. The CDR3 loop reads CASSQDSLSGNTIYF. The CDR3 DNA follows: TGTGCCAGCAGCCAAGACAGTTTATCTGGAAACACCATATATTTT.

The V call is TRBV24-1, the J call TRBJ2-5; 11 nucleotides line up with TRBD1. This CDR3 spans 18 amino acids. Germline V gene lookup returns CDR1 KGHDR and CDR2 SFDVKD. V trimming: 4 bases; J trimming: 2 bases; junction bases outside the gene matches: 11. CDR3 in amino acids: CATSESLGTGGTQETQYF. CDR3 DNA: TGTGCCACCAGTGAGTCCCTAGGGACAGGGGGAACACAAGAGACCCAGTACTTC.

The chain uses TRBV30 and TRBJ1-3, with a tentative D call TRBD1 (5 bases). Germline V gives CDR1 GTSNPN, CDR2 SVGIG (reference sequence). This CDR3 region has 14 residues. V was pared by 5 bases and J by 9 bases, with 20 bases between. DNA of the CDR3: TGTGCCTGGGGACAAACCCGGTCCGGCGGCACCATATATTTT. Translated: CAWGQTRSGGTIYF.

This clone is a singleton in its sample. V gene TRBV5-1 combines with J gene TRBJ1-2, with TRBD1 identical over 8 bases. Germline V gene lookup returns CDR1 SGHRS and CDR2 YFSETQ. This CDR3 is built from 14 residues. V gave up 5 bases and J gave up 5 bases; unmatched junction bases: 8. Written as DNA, the CDR3 is TGCGCCAGCAGTAGGGAAGGACAGGGATATGGCTACACCTTC. Translating it yields CASSREGQGYGYTF.

This chain joins TRBV5-6 and TRBJ2-3; 7 bases are shared with TRBD1. The CDR3 runs 15 residues. Looked up from germline, CDR1 is SGHDT and CDR2 is YYEEEE. V was pared by 1 base and J by 0 bases, with 2 bases of the junction left unmatched. Here the CDR3 DNA reads TGTGCCAGCAGCTTGAGACAGGGCAGCACAGATACGCAGTATTTT. Translation: CASSLRQGSTDTQYF.

The chain joins TRBV24-1 to TRBJ1-5; possible D gene TRBD1, 5 bases. The V gene's germline CDR1 is KGHDR and CDR2 SFDVKD. Trimming left V 6 bases short and J 2 bases short, with 19 bases between. The CDR3 totals 17 residues. The DNA for the CDR3 is TGTGCCACCAGTATCAGGGACTACCTAGAACGCAATCAGCCCCAGCATTTT. The encoded protein is CATSIRDYLERNQPQHF.

This clone was counted a single time. The J gene is TRBJ2-7, the V gene TRBV7-2, with D unclear. Germline V gene sequence: CDR1 SGHTA, CDR2 FQGNSA. The germline V and J ends were trimmed by 6 bases and 0 bases, with 12 bases remaining between them. CDR3 length: 14 residues. The CDR3 here is CASRRPDTSYEQYF. The DNA for the CDR3 is TGTGCCAGCAGGCGACCCGACACCTCCTACGAGCAGTACTTC. The full variable domain, in which reference TRBV7-2 and TRBJ2-7 provide the parts outside the CDR3, is GAGVSQSPSNKVTEKGKDVELRCDPISGHTALYWYRQSLGQGLEFLIYFQGNSAPDKSGLPSDRFSAERTGGSVSTLTIQRTQQEDSAVYLCASRRPDTSYEQYFGPGTRLTVT.

The genes are TRBV7-9 and TRBJ2-3; D call uncertain. The CDR3 length is 17 residues. V was shortened by 5 bases and J by 3 bases, with 21 bases between the two germline ends. Per germline, CDR1 SEHNR and CDR2 FQNEAQ (reference sequence). The CDR3 sequence: CASSRRRPELGTDTQYF. CDR3 DNA sequence: TGTGCCAGCAGCCGGCGGAGACCTGAGTTAGGAACAGATACGCAGTATTTT.

V is TRBV7-3 and J is TRBJ1-3; D possibly corresponds to TRBD1 (5 bases). The V end was cut by 5 bases, the J end by 4 bases, with 18 bases between. The CDR3 covers 16 residues. Germline values: CDR1 SGHTA, CDR2 FQGTGA. The CDR3: CASSPGDGDPGNTIYF. In DNA form, the CDR3 reads TGTGCCAGCAGCCCGGGGGATGGGGATCCAGGAAACACCATATATTTT.

The rearrangement uses TRBV5-1 and TRBJ2-5; TRBD2 is a possible D gene (6 bases). This CDR3 region has 14 residues. Germline CDR1 SGHRS, CDR2 YFSETQ. V lost 1 base, J lost 9 bases, and 16 bases lay in between. In nucleotides, the CDR3 is TGCGCCAGCAGCTTGTTGACCGGGAGTGAGGCCCAGTACTTC. Amino acid sequence: CASSLLTGSEAQYF.

Only one count was recorded for this clone. The rearrangement joins TRBV19 to TRBJ2-2; the match to TRBD2 covers 7 bases. The J segment lost 1 base and the V segment lost 5 bases, leaving 10 bases of the junction unmatched. Germline V gives CDR1 LNHDA, CDR2 SQIVND (reference sequence). CDR3 length: 17 residues. The CDR3 nucleotides are TGTGCCAGTAGTGCCCAGAGAGGGAGGGAGAACACCGGGGAGCTGTTTTTT. It codes for CASSAQRGRENTGELFF.

The sample holds one count of this clone. The CDR3: CATSPRDRPRTGELFF. The DNA for the CDR3 is TGTGCCACCAGCCCCCGGGACAGGCCCCGAACCGGGGAGCTGTTTTTT. The gene calls are TRBV15 and TRBJ2-2, with 8 bases that match TRBD1. V dropped 5 bases and J dropped 5; count of bases not matched to a gene: 10. Germline V gene sequence: CDR1 LNHNV, CDR2 YYDKDF (reference sequence). This CDR3 is 16 amino acids long. Drawing the rest from reference TRBV15 and TRBJ2-2, the complete variable domain is DAMVIQNPRYQVTQFGKPVTLSCSQTLNHNVMYWYQQKSSQAPKLLFHYYDKDFNNEADTPDNFQSRRPNTSFCFLDIRSPGLGDTAMYLCATSPRDRPRTGELFFGEGSRLTVL.

The chain couples TRBV5-4 to TRBJ1-2; weak D call: TRBD1 (5 bases). The germline CDR1 and CDR2 sequences are SGHNT and YYREEE (reference sequence). The CDR3 is 14 residues long. Trimming cost V 4 bases and J 2 bases, with 12 bases left between them. DNA for the CDR3: TGTGCCAGCAGCCCCGGCCAGGGAAACTATGGCTACACCTTC. It is translated as CASSPGQGNYGYTF.

This clone was recorded once. V gene TRBV9 combines with J gene TRBJ2-1; 13 bases fit TRBD2. Trimming at V came to 3 bases and at J to 10 bases, leaving 7 bases not matched to a gene. CDR3 length: 15 amino acids. CDR1 and CDR2 from the germline V gene are SGDLS and YYNGEE. DNA for the CDR3: TGTGCCAGCAGCGCTCCAGGGACTAGCGGGAACGAGCAGTTCTTC. This encodes CASSAPGTSGNEQFF.

This clone has a handful of counts. The chain has TRBV7-2 and TRBJ2-7; D gene unclear. The V and J ends lost 3 bases and 0 bases respectively, with 9 bases between them. Germline V gives CDR1 SGHTA, CDR2 FQGNSA. The CDR3 is made up of 14 amino acids. Here the CDR3 reads CASSFPVFSYEQYF. In DNA, the CDR3 is TGTGCCAGCAGCTTCCCTGTTTTCTCCTACGAGCAGTACTTC. The entire variable domain, with the rest obtained from reference TRBV7-2 and TRBJ2-7, is as follows: GAGVSQSPSNKVTEKGKDVELRCDPISGHTALYWYRQSLGQGLEFLIYFQGNSAPDKSGLPSDRFSAERTGGSVSTLTIQRTQQEDSAVYLCASSFPVFSYEQYFGPGTRLTVT.

The rearrangement links TRBV9 to TRBJ1-2, with a weak D call TRBD1 (5 bases). Deletions cut 0 bases from V and 8 bases from J, with 14 bases between. Germline CDR1 SGDLS, CDR2 YYNGEE. The CDR3 has 14 amino acids. The CDR3 DNA follows: TGTGCCAGCAGCGTAGGGGGCCCCGCGGGGGGCTACACCTTC. It yields the protein CASSVGGPAGGYTF. The variable domain in full, completed from reference TRBV9 and TRBJ1-2, reads DSGVTQTPKHLITATGQRVTLRCSPRSGDLSVYWYQQSLDQGLQFLIQYYNGEERAKGNILERFSAQQFPDLHSELNLSSLELGDSALYFCASSVGGPAGGYTFGSGTRLTVV.

CDR3 sequence (DNA): TGTGCCAGCAGCCCCCGACAGAGTAACACTGAAGCTTTCTTT. This gives the protein CASSPRQSNTEAFF. The chain recombines TRBV7-6 with TRBJ1-1; maybe TRBD1 (5 bases). The CDR3 runs 14 residues. Germline loops: CDR1 SGHVS, CDR2 FNYEAQ. The ends were cut back, 5 bases at V and 2 bases at J, with 12 bases in the middle.

The V gene is TRBV5-1, the J gene TRBJ1-1; 9 bases line up with TRBD1. The CDR3 is 14 amino acids. CDR1 and CDR2 from the germline V gene are SGHRS and YFSETQ. J lost 4 bases, V lost 3 bases, and 4 bases had no gene match. CDR3 bases: TGCGCCAGCAGCTCGGGACAGGGTGGCACTGAAGCTTTCTTT. Amino acid sequence: CASSSGQGGTEAFF. Full variable domain (rest looked up from reference TRBV5-1 and TRBJ1-1): KAGVTQTPRYLIKTRGQQVTLSCSPISGHRSVSWYQQTPGQGLQFLFEYFSETQRNKGNFPGRFSGRQFSNSRSEMNVSTLELGDSALYLCASSSGQGGTEAFFGQGTRLTVV.

This chain joins TRBV12-3 or TRBV12-4 and TRBJ1-2; maybe TRBD1 (6 bases). The V end was cut by 6 bases, the J end by 5 bases, with 13 bases between. The CDR3 extends over 13 amino acids. CDR3 sequence reads: CASRRGTGYGYTF. In DNA form, the CDR3 reads TGTGCCAGCAGGAGGGGGACGGGATATGGCTACACCTTC.

This chain joins TRBV5-8 and TRBJ1-1; a weak D match, TRBD1 (6 bases). Germline V lookup: CDR1 SGHTS, CDR2 YDEGEE. The CDR3 sequence is 14 residues long. The V gene lost 2 bases and the J gene lost 4 bases, with 12 bases spanning the gap. The CDR3 nucleotides are TGTGCCAGCAGCTTTCGGGGGGCGACCACTGAAGCTTTCTTT. It yields the protein CASSFRGATTEAFF.

This clone was counted a few times. V usage is TRBV4-1 and J usage is TRBJ2-7, with 16 bases lining up with TRBD2. The CDR3 is 15 residues long. Trimming removed 4 bases from V and 7 bases from J; junction bases left unmatched: 4. Per the germline V gene, CDR1 is MGHRA and CDR2 is YSYEKL. The CDR3 DNA is TGCGCCAGCAGCCCCGGGACTAGCGGGAGGGCGGAGCAGTACTTC. Translated, it gives CASSPGTSGRAEQYF.

A note on this clone: The sample carries other DNA sequences with the same CDR3. The genes are TRBV18 and TRBJ2-2; D gene ambiguous. Trimming removed 3 bases from V and 5 bases from J, with 7 bases in between. Per germline, CDR1 KGHSH and CDR2 LQKENI. This CDR3 comprises 13 residues. The CDR3 loop reads CASSPTWTGELFF. The CDR3 nucleotides are TGTGCCAGCTCACCGACTTGGACCGGGGAGCTGTTTTTT. Supplemented by reference TRBV18 and TRBJ2-2, the full variable domain reads NAGVMQNPRHLVRRRGQEARLRCSPMKGHSHVYWYRQLPEEGLKFMVYLQKENIIDESGMPKERFSAEFPKEGPSILRIQQVVRGDSAAYFCASSPTWTGELFFGEGSRLTVL.

This clone was counted between two and nine times. V usage is TRBV11-2 and J usage is TRBJ1-2; no clear D. CDR1 is SGHAT and CDR2 is FQNNGV in the germline V gene. This CDR3 has 18 residues. V dropped 5 bases and J dropped 6 bases, with 28 bases sitting between them. In DNA, the CDR3 is TGTGCCAGCAGCCCTGCTCTGAGCAGCTCCTATGAGGAGGATGGCTACACCTTC. Its protein product is CASSPALSSSYEEDGYTF.

The V and J genes are TRBV25-1 and TRBJ2-2; 7 bases line up with TRBD1. Germline V CDR1 and CDR2: MGHDK, SYGVNS. The CDR3 has 17 residues. Trimming at V came to 4 bases and at J to 1 base, leaving 9 bases not matched to a gene. The CDR3 reads CASSGNVDRLNTGELFF. CDR3 bases: TGTGCCAGCAGTGGGAATGTGGACAGGCTGAACACCGGGGAGCTGTTTTTT.

The CDR3 sequence: CASSDDVLAGYNEQFF. In nucleotides, the CDR3 is TGTGCCAGCAGCGACGACGTGCTAGCGGGCTACAATGAGCAGTTCTTC. The chain carries TRBV9 and TRBJ2-1; 8 bases fit TRBD2. The CDR3 runs to 16 residues. CDR1 and CDR2 (germline): SGDLS, YYNGEE. The V and J ends lost 3 bases and 3 bases, in that order; junction bases with no gene match: 8. The variable domain in full, completed from reference TRBV9 and TRBJ2-1, reads DSGVTQTPKHLITATGQRVTLRCSPRSGDLSVYWYQQSLDQGLQFLIQYYNGEERAKGNILERFSAQQFPDLHSELNLSSLELGDSALYFCASSDDVLAGYNEQFFGPGTRLTVL.

The chain links TRBV19 to TRBJ2-1, with TRBD1 matching 10 bases. Trimming at V came to 5 bases and at J to 7 bases, leaving 8 bases not matched to a gene. The germline V gene encodes CDR1 LNHDA and CDR2 SQIVND (reference sequence). This CDR3 comprises 15 residues. The CDR3 nucleotides are TGTGCCAGTAGTTTACGGACAGGGGGTCCGAATGAGCAGTTCTTC. Amino acids: CASSLRTGGPNEQFF.

This chain uses TRBV29-1 with TRBJ1-2; no reliable D call. The CDR3 loop spans 14 amino acids. Germline V gene lookup returns CDR1 SQVTM and CDR2 ANQGSEA. The V gene lost 6 bases and the J gene lost 7 bases, with 21 bases spanning the gap. The CDR3 region has the DNA TGCAGCGTACCCACCCATTCGGAGGACGGTGGCTACACCTTC. It codes for CSVPTHSEDGGYTF. Complete variable domain (other parts from reference TRBV29-1 and TRBJ1-2): SAVISQKPSRDICQRGTSLTIQCQVDSQVTMMFWYRQQPGQSLTLIATANQGSEATYESGFVIDKFPISRPNLTFSTLTVSNMSPEDSSIYLCSVPTHSEDGGYTFGSGTRLTVV.